The rows below give T cell receptor beta chains drawn from one sample of a study of identical twins. MiXCR was run by TCRdb on the 5' RACE reads, yielding one entry per CDR3 protein. The sample lists around 280,000 distinct CDR3 sequences; about 8.3% were seen once. This sample was shared with a second study, whose subject was yellow fever vaccine responses in identical twins.

The sample comprised memory (CD45RO+) T cells sorted from blood. The receptor source for this set is a woman aged 18-29 years in good health. Both conserved end residues are part of each CDR3. The order of the fields is V gene, J gene, clone size, D gene, CDR3 DNA, CDR3 protein. D genes are given only for firm matches. Rows give clone size only sometimes, using once, few, many, or a class for an expanded clone.

TRBV24-1	TRBJ2-1	few	NA	TGTGCCACCAGTGATTTATGGGGCAATGAGCAGTTCTTC	CATSDLWGNEQFF
TRBV2	TRBJ1-1	many	NA	TGTGCCAGCAGTGATGGACCGTTGGAAGCTTTCTTT	CASSDGPLEAFF
TRBV28	TRBJ1-4	NA	NA	TGTGCCACCTCCAGGGCAAGTAATGAAAAACTGTTTTTT	CATSRASNEKLFF
TRBV5-1	TRBJ2-1	few	TRBD1	TGCGCCAGCAGCTGGCACACGGGACAGGGGGGGCGCAATGAGCAGTTCTTC	CASSWHTGQGGRNEQFF
TRBV6-5	TRBJ2-7	few	NA	TGTGCCAGCAGTTACGGAGTAGCCGGCGAGCAGTACTTC	CASSYGVAGEQYF
TRBV7-6	TRBJ1-4	few	NA	TGTGCCAGCAGCACAACCTCAGGTGGTGAAAAACTGTTTTTT	CASSTTSGGEKLFF
TRBV4-2	TRBJ1-3	NA	NA	TGTGCCAGCAGCCAGGAACCGGGACCTTCAATCGGAAACACCATATATTTT	CASSQEPGPSIGNTIYF
TRBV24-1	TRBJ2-1	NA	NA	TGTGCCACCAGTGTACTAGGCAATGAGCAGTTCTTC	CATSVLGNEQFF
TRBV14	TRBJ1-6	NA	NA	TGTGCCAGCAGCCAAGTTCCGGCCAACTATAATTCACCCCTCCACTTT	CASSQVPANYNSPLHF
TRBV10-3	TRBJ2-3	few	NA	TGTGCCATCAGTGATTCAAGGGGAACAGATACGCAGTATTTT	CAISDSRGTDTQYF
TRBV7-2	TRBJ2-1	many	NA	TGTGCCAGCAGCCCTGGGTTCCCGAGCTCCTACAATGAGCAGTTCTTC	CASSPGFPSSYNEQFF
TRBV7-2	TRBJ1-1	many	NA	TGTGCCAGCAGCCCACGGTGGGGGTTGAACACTGAAGCTTTCTTT	CASSPRWGLNTEAFF
TRBV11-2	TRBJ2-3	NA	TRBD2	TGTGCCAGCAGCTTAAGGTTAGGGGCGGTAGCGGGAGATACGCAGTATTTT	CASSLRLGAVAGDTQYF
TRBV5-1	TRBJ2-7	many	NA	TGCGCCAGCAGCGCCCCTACTAGCTACGAGCAGTACTTC	CASSAPTSYEQYF
TRBV2	TRBJ2-3	NA	NA	TGTGCCAGCAGCCCTCTCTTAGGGATTAGCACAGATACGCAGTATTTT	CASSPLLGISTDTQYF
TRBV7-6	TRBJ1-1	many	TRBD1	TGTGCCAGCAGCTTAATCAGGGGGGACATGAACACTGAAGCTTTCTTT	CASSLIRGDMNTEAFF
TRBV4-1	TRBJ2-3	many	TRBD2	TGCGCCAGCAGCCAGCCAAGACTACGTGCGGGACTAGCGGGGGGGAAGACAGATACGCAGTATTTT	CASSQPRLRAGLAGGKTDTQYF
TRBV28	TRBJ2-1	few	TRBD2	TGTGCCAGCAGTTTATTTGCCCCGGGGGGGAATGAGCAGTTCTTC	CASSLFAPGGNEQFF
TRBV7-9	TRBJ1-3	few	NA	TGTGCCAGCAGGACAGTGGTGTACGGAAACACCATATATTTT	CASRTVVYGNTIYF
TRBV6-5	TRBJ1-5	few	NA	TGTGCCAGCAGTTACTCGGGTATTTTGGGGGAAAATCAGCCCCAGCATTTT	CASSYSGILGENQPQHF
TRBV2	TRBJ2-1	few	NA	TGTGCCAGCAGTGATGAGGGTGGACAGTTCTTC	CASSDEGGQFF
TRBV19	TRBJ2-6	few	NA	TGTGCCAGTAGCGCAGGGAACTCTGGGGCCAACGTCCTGACTTTC	CASSAGNSGANVLTF
TRBV2	TRBJ2-3	few	NA	TGTGCCAGCAGTGTGAGACAGCCGCGCGCAGATACGCAGTATTTT	CASSVRQPRADTQYF
TRBV10-3	TRBJ2-4	NA	NA	TGTGCCGTCAGTGATAGTATGTTTTGGGCCCCGGGGGCCAAAAACATTCAGTACTTC	CAVSDSMFWAPGAKNIQYF
TRBV4-1	TRBJ2-1	few	TRBD1	TGCGCCAGCAGCCCCCTTGGGGACAGCATTTACAATGAGCAGTTCTTC	CASSPLGDSIYNEQFF
TRBV11-2	TRBJ2-2	NA	TRBD2	TGTGCCAGCAGCTACCCCGGCGCTAGCGGGGGGGCTCTCGGGGAGCTGTTTTTT	CASSYPGASGGALGELFF